Listed here are 5 T cell receptor beta chains from one sample, sequenced in a study of T cells in Graves' hyperthyroidism and ophthalmopathy. The CDR3 regions of TCR beta were amplified from RNA transcripts. The TCR CDR3 first-round RT-PCR relied on the HTBI primer set. TCRdb redid the calling of the multiplex PCR reads with MiXCR, one entry per CDR3 protein. The sample consists of roughly 380,000 distinct CDR3 sequences, approximately 15% of them appearing once. Sequencing was performed on blood. The receptors originated from a young man with Graves' hyperthyroidism that later progressed to Graves' ophthalmopathy.

This clonotype has a count of ten or more. CDR3 region: CASSYSGTLSTNEKLFF. The CDR3 DNA reads as TGTGCCAGCAGTTACTCCGGGACTCTCTCAACTAATGAAAAACTGTTTTTT. The genes are TRBV6-5 and TRBJ1-4, with TRBD1 as a possible D gene (5 bases). CDR1 and CDR2 (germline): MNHEY, SVGAGI. V shed 0 bases and J shed 0 bases, with 11 bases lying between them. This CDR3 has 17 residues.

The chain joins TRBV4-1 to TRBJ2-7; the match to TRBD1 covers 8 bases. J was trimmed by 7 bases and V by 3 bases; bases with no gene match: 5. Germline V lookup: CDR1 MGHRA, CDR2 YSYEKL. The CDR3 sequence is 13 residues long. For the CDR3, the DNA is TGCGCCAGCAGCCACGACAGGGGTAATGAGCAGTACTTC. This translates into CASSHDRGNEQYF.

The V call is TRBV7-2, the J call TRBJ1-4; a weak D match, TRBD1 (6 bases). V was pared by 5 bases and J by 0 bases, with 10 bases between. Germline V lookup: CDR1 SGHTA, CDR2 FQGNSA. The CDR3 length is 15 residues. In DNA form, the CDR3 reads TGTGCCAGCAGCAGCCACAGGGCAACTAATGAAAAACTGTTTTTT. Protein sequence: CASSSHRATNEKLFF.

This clonotype showed up many times. The J gene is TRBJ1-1, the V gene TRBV7-2, with D tentatively TRBD1 (6 bases). V gave up 5 bases and J gave up 5 bases, with 15 bases separating them. This CDR3 is 14 amino acids long. CDR1 SGHTA and CDR2 FQGNSA come from the germline V gene. CDR3 nucleotides: TGTGCCAGCAGCACCCTGGGGGCTTCGACTGAAGCTTTCTTT. It encodes CASSTLGASTEAFF.

This clonotype came up many times. The rearrangement links TRBV10-3 to TRBJ2-5; D remains unclear. Germline V gene sequence: CDR1 ENHRY, CDR2 SYGVKD. Trimming left V 4 bases short and J 0 bases short, with 6 bases between. CDR3 size: 13 residues. CDR3 region: CAISGGYQETQYF. CDR3 DNA sequence: TGTGCCATCAGTGGAGGTTACCAAGAGACCCAGTACTTC.